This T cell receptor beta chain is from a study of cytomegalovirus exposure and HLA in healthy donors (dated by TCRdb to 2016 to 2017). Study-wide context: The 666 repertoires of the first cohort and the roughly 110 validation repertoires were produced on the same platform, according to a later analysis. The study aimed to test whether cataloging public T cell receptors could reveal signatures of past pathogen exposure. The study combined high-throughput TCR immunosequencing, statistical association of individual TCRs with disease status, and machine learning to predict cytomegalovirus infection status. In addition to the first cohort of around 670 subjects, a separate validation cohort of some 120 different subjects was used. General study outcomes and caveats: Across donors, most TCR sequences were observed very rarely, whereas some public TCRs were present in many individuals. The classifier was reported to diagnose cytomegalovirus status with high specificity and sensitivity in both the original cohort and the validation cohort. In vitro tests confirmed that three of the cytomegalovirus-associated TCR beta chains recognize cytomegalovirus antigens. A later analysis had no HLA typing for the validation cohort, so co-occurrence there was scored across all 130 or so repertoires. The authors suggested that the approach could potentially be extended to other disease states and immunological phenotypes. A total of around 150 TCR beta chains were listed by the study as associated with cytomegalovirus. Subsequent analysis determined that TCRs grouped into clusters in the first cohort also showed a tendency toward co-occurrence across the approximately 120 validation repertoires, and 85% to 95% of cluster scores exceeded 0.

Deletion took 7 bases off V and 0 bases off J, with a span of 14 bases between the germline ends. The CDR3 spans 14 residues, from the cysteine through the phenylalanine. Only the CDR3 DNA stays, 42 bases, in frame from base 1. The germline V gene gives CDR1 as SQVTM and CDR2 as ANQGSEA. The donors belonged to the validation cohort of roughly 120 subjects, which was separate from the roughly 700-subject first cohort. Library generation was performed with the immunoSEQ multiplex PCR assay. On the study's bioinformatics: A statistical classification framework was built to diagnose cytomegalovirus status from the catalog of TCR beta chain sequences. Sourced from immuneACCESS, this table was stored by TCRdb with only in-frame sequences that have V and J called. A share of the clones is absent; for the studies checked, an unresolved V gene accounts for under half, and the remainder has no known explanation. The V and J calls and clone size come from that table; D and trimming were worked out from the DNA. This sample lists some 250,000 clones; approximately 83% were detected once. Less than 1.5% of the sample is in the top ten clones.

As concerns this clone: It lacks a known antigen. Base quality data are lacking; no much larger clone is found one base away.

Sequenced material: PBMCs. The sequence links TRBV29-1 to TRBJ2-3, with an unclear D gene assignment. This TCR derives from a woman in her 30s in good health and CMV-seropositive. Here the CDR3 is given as CSARMGSSTDTQYF. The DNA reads TGCAGCGCCAGAATGGGCTCTAGCACAGATACGCAGTATTTT.